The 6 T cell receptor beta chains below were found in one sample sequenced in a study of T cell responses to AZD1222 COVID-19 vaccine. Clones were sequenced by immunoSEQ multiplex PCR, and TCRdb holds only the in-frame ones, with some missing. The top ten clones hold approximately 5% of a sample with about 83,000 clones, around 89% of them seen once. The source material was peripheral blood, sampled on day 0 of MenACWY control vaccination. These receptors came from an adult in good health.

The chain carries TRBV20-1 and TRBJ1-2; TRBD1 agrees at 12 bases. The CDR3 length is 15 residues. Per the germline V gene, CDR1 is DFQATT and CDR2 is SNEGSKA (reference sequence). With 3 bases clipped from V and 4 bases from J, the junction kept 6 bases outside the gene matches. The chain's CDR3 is CSASGTGGPRYGYTF. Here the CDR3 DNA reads TGCAGTGCTAGTGGGACAGGGGGCCCACGCTATGGCTACACCTTC.

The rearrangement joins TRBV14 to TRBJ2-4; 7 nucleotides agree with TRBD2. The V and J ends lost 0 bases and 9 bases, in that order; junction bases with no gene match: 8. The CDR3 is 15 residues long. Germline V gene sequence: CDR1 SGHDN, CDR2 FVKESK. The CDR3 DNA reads TGTGCCAGCAGCCAAGATCGAGGGGAGGGGACCATTCAGTACTTC. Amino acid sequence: CASSQDRGEGTIQYF.

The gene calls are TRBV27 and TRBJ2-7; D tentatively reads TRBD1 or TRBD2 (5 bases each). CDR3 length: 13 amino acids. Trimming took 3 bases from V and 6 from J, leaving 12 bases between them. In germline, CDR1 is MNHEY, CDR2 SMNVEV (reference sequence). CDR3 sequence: CASSLLLGVEQYF. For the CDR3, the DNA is TGTGCCAGCAGTTTGCTCCTGGGGGTCGAGCAGTACTTC.

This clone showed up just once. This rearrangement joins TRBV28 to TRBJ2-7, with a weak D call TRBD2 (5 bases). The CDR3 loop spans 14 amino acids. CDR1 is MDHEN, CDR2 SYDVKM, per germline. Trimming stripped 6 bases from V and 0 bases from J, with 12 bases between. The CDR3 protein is CASSPGEFSYEQYF. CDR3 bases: TGTGCCAGCAGCCCCGGGGAATTCTCCTACGAGCAGTACTTC.

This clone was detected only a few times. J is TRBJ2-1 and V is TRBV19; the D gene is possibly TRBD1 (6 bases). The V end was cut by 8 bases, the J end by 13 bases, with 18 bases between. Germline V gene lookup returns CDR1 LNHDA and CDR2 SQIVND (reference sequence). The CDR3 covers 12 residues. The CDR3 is CASGQRWTVQFF. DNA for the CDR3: TGTGCCAGTGGTCAGCGGTGGACAGTACAGTTCTTC. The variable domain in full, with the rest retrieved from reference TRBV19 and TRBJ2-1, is DGGITQSPKYLFRKEGQNVTLSCEQNLNHDAMYWYRQDPGQGLRLIYYSQIVNDFQKGDIAEGYSVSREKKESFPLTVTSAQKNPTAFYLCASGQRWTVQFFGPGTRLTVL.

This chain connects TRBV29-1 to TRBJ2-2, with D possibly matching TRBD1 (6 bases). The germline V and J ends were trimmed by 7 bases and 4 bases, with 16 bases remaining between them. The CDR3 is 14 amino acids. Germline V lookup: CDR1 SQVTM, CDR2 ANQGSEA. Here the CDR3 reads CSAPKVGGTGELFF. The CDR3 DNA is TGCAGCGCGCCTAAAGTAGGGGGCACCGGGGAGCTGTTTTTT.